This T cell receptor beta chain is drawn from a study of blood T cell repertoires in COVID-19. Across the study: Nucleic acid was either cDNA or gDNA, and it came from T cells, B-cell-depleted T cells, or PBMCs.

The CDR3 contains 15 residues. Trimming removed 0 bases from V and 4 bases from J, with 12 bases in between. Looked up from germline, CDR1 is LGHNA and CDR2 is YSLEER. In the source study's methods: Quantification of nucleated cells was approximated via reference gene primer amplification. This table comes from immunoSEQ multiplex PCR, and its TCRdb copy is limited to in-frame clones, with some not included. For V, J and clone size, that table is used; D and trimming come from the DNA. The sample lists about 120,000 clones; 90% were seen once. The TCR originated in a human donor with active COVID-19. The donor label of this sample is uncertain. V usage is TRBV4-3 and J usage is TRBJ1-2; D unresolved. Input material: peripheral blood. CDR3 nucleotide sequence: TGCGCCAGCAGCCAAGAAATGGGTCCGGGCTATGGCTACACCTTC. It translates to CASSQEMGPGYGYTF.